The 13 T cell receptor beta chains given below trace back to one sample, sequenced in a study of T cell responses to AZD1222 COVID-19 vaccine (dated by TCRdb to about 2021). The library was built by means of the immunoSEQ multiplex PCR assay. TCRdb holds this immuneACCESS table with in-frame rearrangements only. Some clones are missing; in checked studies, unresolved V genes explain under half, and the rest has no known cause. The sample table holds under 150,000 clones. In total, the top ten clones hold about 2.2% of the sample. In light of the paper, this sample's time point label describes: baseline before first vaccination. The sequenced sample consisted of peripheral blood. These receptors all come from an adult in good health.

The chain joins TRBV5-1 to TRBJ2-1; D is uncertain. This CDR3 contains 14 residues. Germline V lookup: CDR1 SGHRS, CDR2 YFSETQ. The V and J ends lost 6 bases and 4 bases respectively, with 14 bases between them. The CDR3 spells CASTKTPDYNEQFF. In nucleotides, the CDR3 is TGCGCCAGCACAAAGACTCCCGATTACAATGAGCAGTTCTTC.

The gene calls are TRBV4-1 and TRBJ2-7; D uncertain. This CDR3 spans 14 amino acids. V lost 4 bases to trimming and J lost 3 bases, with 13 bases between them. CDR1 and CDR2 (germline): MGHRA, YSYEKL. The CDR3 sequence is CASSPNPEHYEQYF. CDR3 sequence (DNA): TGCGCCAGCAGCCCCAACCCAGAACACTACGAGCAGTACTTC.

Note on this clone: The same CDR3 also results from other DNA sequences found in this sample. The chain employs TRBV12-3 or TRBV12-4 and TRBJ1-1; D is unresolved. The germline V and J ends were trimmed by 2 bases and 0 bases, with 4 bases remaining between them. This CDR3 is 13 amino acids long. The CDR3 sequence is CASSLQVNTEAFF. CDR3 bases: TGTGCCAGCAGTTTACAGGTGAACACTGAAGCTTTCTTT.

V gene TRBV25-1 combines with J gene TRBJ2-7, with 7 bases lining up with TRBD2. CDR1 is MGHDK and CDR2 is SYGVNS in the germline V gene. V dropped 6 bases and J dropped 2; count of bases not matched to a gene: 7. This CDR3 spans 14 amino acids. The CDR3 sequence is CASSPRLAPYEQYF. The CDR3 nucleotides are TGTGCCAGCAGCCCGAGACTAGCCCCCTACGAGCAGTACTTC.

The chain carries TRBV2 and TRBJ1-2; TRBD1 aligns across 7 bases. V lost 5 bases and J lost 8; bases outside the gene matches: 14. The CDR3 is made up of 15 amino acids. The germline V gene has CDR1 SNHLY and CDR2 FYNNEI. In nucleotides, the CDR3 is TGTGCCAGCAGTCCCTCTTCTAGGGGGCTGGGGGGCTACACCTTC. It encodes CASSPSSRGLGGYTF.

The J gene is TRBJ1-3, the V gene TRBV9; D is undetermined. Trimming pared 8 bases from V and 7 bases from J, leaving 16 bases between. The germline V gene encodes CDR1 SGDLS and CDR2 YYNGEE. CDR3 length equals 13 residues. The CDR3 protein is CASGVPGRNTIYF. DNA of the CDR3: TGTGCCAGTGGCGTCCCTGGTCGGAACACCATATATTTT.

CDR3 DNA sequence: TGTGCCTGGAGTGTAGGGGTTAACTATGGCTACACCTTC. Translated: CAWSVGVNYGYTF. The J gene is TRBJ1-2, the V gene TRBV30, with D perhaps TRBD1 (5 bases). CDR1 and CDR2 from the germline V gene are GTSNPN and SVGIG (reference sequence). This CDR3 has 13 residues. V dropped 0 bases and J dropped 1 base, with 6 bases sitting between them.

The chain couples TRBV19 to TRBJ2-1; D not certain. Trimming pared 11 bases from V and 0 bases from J, leaving 11 bases between. Germline V gene lookup returns CDR1 LNHDA and CDR2 SQIVND (reference sequence). The CDR3 runs 13 residues. The CDR3 region is CASRLGSYNEQFF. DNA for the CDR3: TGTGCCTCCCGGTTGGGCTCCTACAATGAGCAGTTCTTC.

The chain is built from TRBV9 and TRBJ2-1; 9 nucleotides align to TRBD2. After removal of 0 bases from V and 8 bases from J, the junction contained 9 bases not matched to a gene. The CDR3 covers 16 residues. CDR1 is SGDLS and CDR2 is YYNGEE in the germline V gene. The CDR3 DNA reads as TGTGCCAGCAGCGTAGTTCGAGCGGGGGGTCTAGATGAGCAGTTCTTC. Protein sequence: CASSVVRAGGLDEQFF. The variable domain in full, completed from reference TRBV9 and TRBJ2-1, reads DSGVTQTPKHLITATGQRVTLRCSPRSGDLSVYWYQQSLDQGLQFLIQYYNGEERAKGNILERFSAQQFPDLHSELNLSSLELGDSALYFCASSVVRAGGLDEQFFGPGTRLTVL.

V is TRBV5-1 and J is TRBJ2-2, with 11 bases identical to TRBD2. V lost 0 bases, J lost 6 bases, and 4 bases stayed unmatched. The CDR3 length is 16 residues. Per germline, CDR1 SGHRS and CDR2 YFSETQ. CDR3 protein: CASSLDQLAGAGELFF. CDR3 nucleotides: TGCGCCAGCAGCTTGGATCAACTAGCGGGGGCCGGGGAGCTGTTTTTT.

The V and J genes are TRBV12-3 or TRBV12-4 and TRBJ1-2; maybe TRBD1 (5 bases). The CDR3 totals 13 residues. Trimming took 3 bases from V and 8 from J, leaving 13 bases between them. The CDR3 DNA sequence: TGTGCCAGCAGTTTCGGGGGTGGGCAAGGCTACACCTTC. This codes for CASSFGGGQGYTF.

J is TRBJ1-5 and V is TRBV4-1; 10 bases agree with TRBD1. V dropped 3 bases and J dropped 6; count of bases not matched to a gene: 5. Germline-derived CDR1 and CDR2 are MGHRA and YSYEKL. This CDR3 is built from 15 residues. CDR3 nucleotide sequence: TGCGCCAGCAGCCATCACCGGGACAGGGGTCAGCCCCAGCATTTT. It translates to CASSHHRDRGQPQHF.

The rearrangement uses TRBV12-3 or TRBV12-4 and TRBJ1-1; D remains unclear. The ends were cut back, 8 bases at V and 3 bases at J, with 13 bases in the middle. The CDR3 consists of 13 residues. CDR3 in amino acids: CASSRGGYTEAFF. The CDR3 nucleotides read TGTGCCAGCTCCAGAGGAGGTTACACTGAAGCTTTCTTT.